The following is a T cell receptor beta chain sequence with its context. Its antigen is undetermined. The data derive from a study of lymphopenia after photon versus proton radiotherapy. General observations from the study: Authors raise, but do not show, better survival with proton therapy.

Repertoires were generated with immunoSEQ multiplex PCR, while TCRdb's copy carries only in-frame clones and drops some. The sample lists 7,000 to 9,500 clones, roughly nine tenths occurring once. The input for sequencing was peripheral blood, taken from a patient treated with photon-based radiotherapy. This receptor was taken from a woman between 70 and 85 years old with pancreatic cancer.

The chain's CDR3 is CASSYGTGRETQYF. CDR3 in DNA: TGTGCCAGCAGTTACGGGACAGGTCGGGAGACCCAGTACTTC. The chain recombines TRBV6-5 with TRBJ2-5; TRBD1 matches at 8 bases. This CDR3 comprises 14 residues. CDR1 is MNHEY, CDR2 SVGAGI, per germline. V lost 2 bases to trimming and J lost 5 bases; unmatched junction nucleotides: 4.